This T cell receptor beta chain came from a study of shared clonotypes between healthy human individuals. Background on the study: The study enrolled two women and three men aged 18 to 49. Study-level points and caveats: Clonotype sharing across donors was expected to vary with sequencing depth. Researchers sampled only blood; tissue repertoires likely differ. Incompleteness in sorted-subset sequencing, despite large depth, was shown by rarefaction.

V was clipped by 5 bases and J by 2 bases, with 17 bases between them. Germline CDR1 reads SGHVS; CDR2 reads FNYEAQ. There are 16 residues in the CDR3. Note on this clone: The antigen is undetermined.

Assay used: immunoSEQ multiplex PCR; TCRdb lists only in-frame clones, some missing. The table includes about 1 million clones, roughly 80% detected once. The chain recombines TRBV7-6 with TRBJ2-3, with a tentative D call TRBD2 (6 bases). The sample was memory CD4+ T cells sorted from blood. Noted subset: CD45RA-negative fraction. The source of this sequence is a man aged 18 to 30 in good health. In DNA, the CDR3 is TGTGCCAGCAGCCCCGATATGGGGGGAAACACAGATACGCAGTATTTT. This translates into CASSPDMGGNTDTQYF.